This T cell receptor (beta chain) was documented in a study of T cells in Graves' hyperthyroidism and ophthalmopathy (dated by TCRdb to 2018 to 2020). Concerning the study at large: Peripheral blood was sampled at the time of initial diagnosis, prior to any treatment. To identify TCR V-J signatures that set the groups apart, the researchers used a discovery cohort of 95 to 100 patients, made up of under 45 with Graves' ophthalmopathy and some 60 with stable Graves' hyperthyroidism. Whether ophthalmopathy could be predicted prospectively was tested in an independent validation cohort made up of roughly 19 hyperthyroidism patients plus 17 patients who later progressed to ophthalmopathy. The roughly 91 discovery patients were randomly divided into training and test sets at a 7:3 ratio. Thyroid tissue and blood T-cell repertoires from roughly six Graves' hyperthyroidism patients were also compared in the study. After sampling, hyperthyroidism patients received methimazole starting at 30 mg daily, and ophthalmopathy patients received high-dose intravenous methylprednisolone. TCR Vbeta CDR3 sequencing of some 140 peripheral blood samples (around 45 ophthalmopathy, under 80 hyperthyroidism and 17 progressor patients) is reported in the paper.

In the ophthalmopathy patients, disease was moderately to severely active, with a Clinical Activity Score of 3 or more, a NOSPECS grade of 4 or more, and a duration of less than 3 months. Any patient with an uncontrolled infection, another autoimmune disease, pregnancy or lactation was excluded. Clinical symptoms, serum thyroxine and TRAb, thyroid ultrasound, and orbital computed tomography formed the basis for the diagnoses. PBMCs were separated from roughly 9.6 ml of fresh peripheral blood using Ficoll-Paque density gradient centrifugation. Trizol reagent was used to extract total RNA, and RNA quality was then checked on an Agilent 2100 Bioanalyzer. This clonotype was observed a handful of times. What antigen it recognizes has not been identified. Nothing much larger sits one base from this clone, and base qualities are not available. The TCR beta CDR3 regions were amplified from the RNA transcripts. The TCR CDR3 was subjected to a first round of RT-PCR using the HTBI primer set and the Qiagen OneStep RT-PCR kit. Libraries were constructed in a second round of multiplex PCR, after which size selection and purification were carried out. Sequencing of the libraries was done on an Illumina HiSeq2000 using paired-end 100 bp reads. For the original study's pipeline: SOAPnuke was used to process the raw data, removing reads that contained adapters or uncalled bases, had a mean Phred below 15, or lacked an exact match to the constant primer or identifier. COPE v1.2.5 was used to merge the high-quality paired reads, and each unique nucleotide sequence was defined as a clonotype. MiTCR v1.1 was used to align the clonotypes against IMGT TRBV, TRBD and TRBJ reference segments. The analysis was restricted to V-J combinations with a frequency above 0.0001, which together covered just over 99% of the repertoires. The TCS score was defined as F50 (clonal expansion) divided by E x V (chaos), with BLOSUM62-based TCRdist calculated between CDR3 peptides within each V-J. Welch's t-statistics and random forest reduced 514 V-J features to fewer than 15, which were used in a naive Bayes classifier (R e1071). In-frame beta chains were kept once TCRdb had trimmed the public reads at Q25 with fastp and called clones with MiXCR. Rows with a matching CDR3 protein are joined into one entry that keeps the most common DNA and genes. In this record, the V and J calls reflect TCRdb's handling and not the investigators' own analysis. In this sample the table shows around 490,000 distinct CDR3 sequences, about 20% of which occur a single time. Around 50% of the sample belongs to the ten largest clones.

Paper-wide results and their limitations: Sample size was not statistically predetermined, and investigators were not blinded to group allocation. In cross-validation, a model built on a 13 V-J signature told ophthalmopathy apart from stable hyperthyroidism with 87.88% sensitivity and 81% to 82% specificity, and in testing the same model reached 80%/75%. During validation, the model predicted progression to ophthalmopathy a median of about 6.3 months ahead of onset, with around 71% sensitivity and roughly 72% specificity. Most expanded thyroid clonotypes (frequency above 0.001) were also detected in blood, a finding suggesting that blood repertoires may reflect thyroid immune responses.

Relative to germline, V is 7 bases shorter and J is 9 bases shorter, with 12 bases between their ends. The germline V gene specifies MNHNS as CDR1 and SASEGT as CDR2. Including the terminal cysteine and phenylalanine, the CDR3 comprises 12 residues. The retained sequence is limited to the CDR3, 36 bases, with the frame set at the first base. The chain is made from TRBV6-1 and TRBJ2-2; TRBD1 is possibly the D segment (5 matching bases). The source is a middle-aged man with Graves' ophthalmopathy. Sequencing used blood. The nucleotides read TGTGCCAGCATAAGGGGCGTCAGGGAGCTGTTTTTT. Translated, this is CASIRGVRELFF.